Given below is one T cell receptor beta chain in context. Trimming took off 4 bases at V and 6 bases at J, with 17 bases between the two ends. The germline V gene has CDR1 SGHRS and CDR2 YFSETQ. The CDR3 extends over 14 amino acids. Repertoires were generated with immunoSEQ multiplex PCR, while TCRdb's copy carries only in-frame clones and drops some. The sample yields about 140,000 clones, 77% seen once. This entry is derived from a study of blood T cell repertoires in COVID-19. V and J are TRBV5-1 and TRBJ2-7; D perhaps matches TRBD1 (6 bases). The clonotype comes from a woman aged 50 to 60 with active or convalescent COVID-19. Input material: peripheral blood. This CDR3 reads CASSIRDTGAEQYF. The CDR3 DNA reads TGCGCCAGCAGCATACGGGACACTGGGGCCGAGCAGTACTTC.